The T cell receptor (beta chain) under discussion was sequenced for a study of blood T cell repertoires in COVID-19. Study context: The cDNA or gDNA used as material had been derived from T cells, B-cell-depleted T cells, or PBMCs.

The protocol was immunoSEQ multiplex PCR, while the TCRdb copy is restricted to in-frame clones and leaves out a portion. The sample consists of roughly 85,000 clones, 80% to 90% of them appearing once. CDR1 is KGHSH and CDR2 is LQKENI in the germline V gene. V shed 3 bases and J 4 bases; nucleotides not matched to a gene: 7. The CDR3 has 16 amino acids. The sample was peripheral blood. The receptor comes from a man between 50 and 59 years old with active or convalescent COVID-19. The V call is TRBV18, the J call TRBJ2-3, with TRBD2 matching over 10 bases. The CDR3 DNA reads TGTGCCAGCTCACCTGAGCGGGGGGGCGTATCAGATACGCAGTATTTT. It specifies CASSPERGGVSDTQYF.